The present T cell receptor (beta chain) was sequenced within a study of blood T cell repertoires in COVID-19. This clone showed up just once. A junction end diverges from the germline sequence, so it may reflect a read error. Libraries were prepared by immunoSEQ multiplex PCR; TCRdb keeps only in-frame clonotypes and omits some of them. The sample has some 170,000 clones, about 87% seen once. Material for sequencing was peripheral blood. The TCR sequence derives from a woman in her sixties who had recovered from COVID-19.

The CDR3 bases are TGTGCCAGCAGTGGCGGGGCCGCCCGGTCCTTC. Its protein product is CASSGGAARSF. The chain uses TRBV2 and TRBJ2-7; possible D gene TRBD2, 6 bases. CDR3 size: 11 residues. Germline V gives CDR1 SNHLY, CDR2 FYNNEI.